This T cell receptor (beta chain) was recovered during a study of shared clonotypes between healthy human individuals. An even split of each subset's genomic DNA across several immunoSEQ plates was performed. Data came from immunoSEQ multiplex PCR; TCRdb stores just in-frame clones and leaves some out. Here the sample spans about 2.4 million clones, around nine tenths being singletons. Findings and caveats of the study: Clonotypes that were shared across a handful of donors made up 4% to 6% of naive CD4 clonotypes. All-four-donor shared clonotypes had higher generation probabilities than non-shared clonotypes did. The researchers took only blood, and tissue repertoires probably look different.

CDR1 is MNHNS, CDR2 SASEGT, per germline. The CDR3 runs 16 residues. V was shortened by 3 bases and J by 2 bases, with 16 bases between the two germline ends. Regarding this clone: Its antigen is not identified.

The TCR originated in a man between 18 and 29 years old in good health. V gene TRBV6-1 combines with J gene TRBJ1-1; D uncertain. Sequencing was carried out using naive CD4+ T cells sorted from blood. The subset was: CD45RA+ positively selected. The CDR3 DNA is TGTGCCAGCAGTGACATTATGGTATCGGTTAACACTGAAGCTTTCTTT. Translation gives CASSDIMVSVNTEAFF.